This TCR beta chain is from a study of T cells in Graves' hyperthyroidism and ophthalmopathy. Study-level information: Initial diagnosis, before any treatment, was when peripheral blood was collected.

Trimming cost V 3 bases and J 4 bases; bases outside gene matches: 4. Germline CDR1 reads DFQATT; CDR2 reads SNEGSKA (reference sequence). CDR3 length: 14 residues. A lack of ophthalmopathy progression within 18 months defined stable Graves' hyperthyroidism. Amplification of TCR beta CDR3 regions was performed using RNA transcripts as template. The study used the HTBI primer set for a first-round RT-PCR of the TCR CDR3. From the multiplex PCR reads, TCRdb called clonotypes with MiXCR, one entry per CDR3 protein. The sample yields 350,000 to 400,000 distinct CDR3 sequences, about 18% seen once. The clonotype was recovered from a young woman with Graves' hyperthyroidism. The chain links TRBV20-1 to TRBJ2-7; 12 positions agree with TRBD2. Material: blood. The chain's CDR3 is CSARTSGSGYEQYF. The DNA of the CDR3 is TGCAGTGCTAGGACTAGCGGGAGTGGGTACGAGCAGTACTTC.